The sequence of this T cell receptor beta chain was determined in a study of shared clonotypes between healthy human individuals. Study at large: The composition of the donors was two women and a few men aged 18 to 49.

Germline CDR1 MGHRA, CDR2 YSYEKL. The CDR3 is 14 residues long. V was cut by 1 base and J by 1 base, with 8 bases left in between. The authors distributed each subset's genomic DNA evenly over several immunoSEQ plates. Sequenced by immunoSEQ multiplex PCR; TCRdb stores in-frame clones only, minus some. The sample has millions of clones, around 93% seen once. Naivety among CD8 cells was defined by CD45RO negativity and positive CCR7 selection, thereby excluding terminally differentiated effector memory CD45RA+ cells. Points on this clone: The sample has other DNA sequences that encode this CDR3 too.

The source of this sequence is a man aged 18 to 30 in good health. Some clones in this sample may be carry-over from other donors' samples. The specimen was naive CD8+ T cells from PBMCs. The chain recombines TRBV4-1 with TRBJ2-7; unclear D gene. CDR3 bases: TGCGCCAGCAGCCAAGCCCTAGGGTCCTACGAGCAGTACTTC. It translates to CASSQALGSYEQYF.